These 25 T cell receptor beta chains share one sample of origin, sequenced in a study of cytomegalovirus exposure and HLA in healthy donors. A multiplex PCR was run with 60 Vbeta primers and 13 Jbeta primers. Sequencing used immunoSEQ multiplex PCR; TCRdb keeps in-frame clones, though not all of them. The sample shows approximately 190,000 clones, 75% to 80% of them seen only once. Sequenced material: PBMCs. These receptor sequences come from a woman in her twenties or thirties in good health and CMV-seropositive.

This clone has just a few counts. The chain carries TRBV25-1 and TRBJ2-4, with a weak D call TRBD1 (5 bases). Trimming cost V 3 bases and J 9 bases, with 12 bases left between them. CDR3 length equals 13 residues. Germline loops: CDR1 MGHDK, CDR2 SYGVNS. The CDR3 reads CASSESRASIQYF. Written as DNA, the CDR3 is TGTGCCAGCAGTGAGTCCAGGGCTAGCATTCAGTACTTC.

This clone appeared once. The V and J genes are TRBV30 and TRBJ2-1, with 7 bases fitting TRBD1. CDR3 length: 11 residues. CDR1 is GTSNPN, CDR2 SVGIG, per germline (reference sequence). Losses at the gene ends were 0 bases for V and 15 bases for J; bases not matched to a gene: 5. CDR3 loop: CAWSVRTGRFF. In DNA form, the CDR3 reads TGTGCCTGGAGTGTAAGGACAGGTCGGTTCTTC.

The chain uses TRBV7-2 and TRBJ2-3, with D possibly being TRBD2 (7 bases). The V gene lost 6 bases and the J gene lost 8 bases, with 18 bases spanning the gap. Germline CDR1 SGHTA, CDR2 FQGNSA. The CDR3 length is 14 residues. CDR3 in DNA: TGTGCCAGCAGATACTACGGGGGGCAGGGTACGCAGTATTTT. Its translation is CASRYYGGQGTQYF.

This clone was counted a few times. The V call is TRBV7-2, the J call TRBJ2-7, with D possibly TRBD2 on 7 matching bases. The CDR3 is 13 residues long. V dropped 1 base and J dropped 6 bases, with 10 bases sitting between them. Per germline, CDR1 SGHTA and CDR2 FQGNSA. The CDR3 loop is CASSLGGGPEQYF. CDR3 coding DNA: TGTGCCAGCAGCTTAGGGGGGGGGCCCGAGCAGTACTTC.

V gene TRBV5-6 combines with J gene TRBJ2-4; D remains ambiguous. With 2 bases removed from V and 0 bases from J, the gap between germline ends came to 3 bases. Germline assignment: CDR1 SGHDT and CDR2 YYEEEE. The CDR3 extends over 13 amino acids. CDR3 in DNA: TGTGCCAGCAGCTTCAAAGCCAAAAACATTCAGTACTTC. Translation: CASSFKAKNIQYF.

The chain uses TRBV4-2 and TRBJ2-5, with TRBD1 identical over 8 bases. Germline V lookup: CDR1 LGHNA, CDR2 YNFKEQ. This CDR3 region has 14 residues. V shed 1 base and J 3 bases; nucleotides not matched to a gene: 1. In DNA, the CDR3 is TGTGCCAGCAGCCAAGGACAGGGGAAAGAGACCCAGTACTTC. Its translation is CASSQGQGKETQYF.

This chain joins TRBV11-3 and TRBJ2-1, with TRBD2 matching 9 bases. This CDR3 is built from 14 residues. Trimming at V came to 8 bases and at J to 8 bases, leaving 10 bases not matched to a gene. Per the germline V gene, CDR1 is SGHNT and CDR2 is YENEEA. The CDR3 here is CASLGIAGAHEQFF. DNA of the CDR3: TGTGCCAGCCTTGGGATAGCGGGAGCTCATGAGCAGTTCTTC.

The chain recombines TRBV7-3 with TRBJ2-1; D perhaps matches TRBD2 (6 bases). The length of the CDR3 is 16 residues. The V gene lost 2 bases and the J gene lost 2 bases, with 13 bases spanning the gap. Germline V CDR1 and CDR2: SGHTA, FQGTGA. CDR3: CASSLSAGLTYNEQFF. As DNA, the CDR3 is TGTGCCAGCAGCTTATCGGCGGGACTTACCTACAATGAGCAGTTCTTC. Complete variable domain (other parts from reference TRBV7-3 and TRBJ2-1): GAGVSQTPSNKVTEKGKYVELRCDPISGHTALYWYRQSLGQGPEFLIYFQGTGAADDSGLPNDRFFAVRPEGSVSTLKIQRTERGDSAVYLCASSLSAGLTYNEQFFGPGTRLTVL.

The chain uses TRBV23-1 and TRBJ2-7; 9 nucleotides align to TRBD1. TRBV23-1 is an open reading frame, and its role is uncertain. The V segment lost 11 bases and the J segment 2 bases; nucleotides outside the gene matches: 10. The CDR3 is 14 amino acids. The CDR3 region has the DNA TGCGCCCGTTCCCCGGGACAGGGTGCCTACGAGCAGTACTTC. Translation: CARSPGQGAYEQYF.

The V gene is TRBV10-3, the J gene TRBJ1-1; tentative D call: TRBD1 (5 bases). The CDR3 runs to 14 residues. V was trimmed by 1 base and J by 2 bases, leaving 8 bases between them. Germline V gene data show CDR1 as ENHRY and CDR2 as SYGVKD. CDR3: CAISEFTGNTEAFF. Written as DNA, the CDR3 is TGTGCCATCAGTGAGTTTACAGGAAACACTGAAGCTTTCTTT.

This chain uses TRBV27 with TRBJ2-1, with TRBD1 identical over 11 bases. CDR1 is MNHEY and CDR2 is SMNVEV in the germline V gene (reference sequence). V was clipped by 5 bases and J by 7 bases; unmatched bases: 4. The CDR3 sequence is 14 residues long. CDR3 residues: CASSPGQGANEQFF. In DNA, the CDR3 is TGTGCCAGCAGTCCTGGACAGGGGGCGAATGAGCAGTTCTTC.

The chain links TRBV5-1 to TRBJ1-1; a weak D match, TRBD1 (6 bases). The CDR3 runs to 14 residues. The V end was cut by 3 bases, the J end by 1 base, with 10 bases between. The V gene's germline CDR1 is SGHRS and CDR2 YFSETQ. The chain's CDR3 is CASSSLQGNTEAFF. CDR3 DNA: TGCGCCAGCAGCTCACTACAGGGGAACACTGAAGCTTTCTTT.

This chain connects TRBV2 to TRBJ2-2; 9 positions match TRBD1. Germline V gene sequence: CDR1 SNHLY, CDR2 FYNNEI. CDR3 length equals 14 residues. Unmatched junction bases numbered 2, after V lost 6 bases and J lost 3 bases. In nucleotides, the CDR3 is TGTGCCAGCAGCGGACAGGGGTACACCGGGGAGCTGTTTTTT. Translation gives CASSGQGYTGELFF.

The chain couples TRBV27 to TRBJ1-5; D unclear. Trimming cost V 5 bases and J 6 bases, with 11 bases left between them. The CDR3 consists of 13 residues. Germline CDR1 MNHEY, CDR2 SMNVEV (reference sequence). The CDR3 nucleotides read TGTGCCAGCAGTCATGCCCAGGCTCAGCCCCAGCATTTT. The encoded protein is CASSHAQAQPQHF.

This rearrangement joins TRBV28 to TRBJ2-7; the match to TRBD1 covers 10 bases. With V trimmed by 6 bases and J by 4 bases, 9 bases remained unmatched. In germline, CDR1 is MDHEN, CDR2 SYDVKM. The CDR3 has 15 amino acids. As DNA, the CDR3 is TGTGCCAGCAGGCCAGGGGACAGGGGATCTTACGAGCAGTACTTC. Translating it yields CASRPGDRGSYEQYF.

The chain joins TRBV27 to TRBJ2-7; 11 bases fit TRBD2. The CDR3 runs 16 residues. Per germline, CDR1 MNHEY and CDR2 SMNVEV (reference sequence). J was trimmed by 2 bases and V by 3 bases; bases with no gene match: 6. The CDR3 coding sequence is TGTGCCAGCAGTTTGGGGACGACTAGCGGGGCCTACGAGCAGTACTTC. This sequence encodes CASSLGTTSGAYEQYF.

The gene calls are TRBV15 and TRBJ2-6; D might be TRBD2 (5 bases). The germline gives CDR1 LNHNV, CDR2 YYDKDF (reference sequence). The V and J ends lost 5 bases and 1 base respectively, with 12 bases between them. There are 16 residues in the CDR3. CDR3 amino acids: CATSSPRVSGANVLTF. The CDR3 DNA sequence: TGTGCCACCAGCTCACCGAGGGTTTCTGGGGCCAACGTCCTGACTTTC.

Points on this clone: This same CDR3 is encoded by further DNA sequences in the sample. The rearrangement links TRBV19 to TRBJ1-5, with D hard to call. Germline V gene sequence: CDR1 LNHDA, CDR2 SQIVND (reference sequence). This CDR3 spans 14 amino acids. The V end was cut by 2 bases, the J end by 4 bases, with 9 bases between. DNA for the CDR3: TGTGCCAGTAGTATACGGGGTGGAAATCAGCCCCAGCATTTT. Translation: CASSIRGGNQPQHF.

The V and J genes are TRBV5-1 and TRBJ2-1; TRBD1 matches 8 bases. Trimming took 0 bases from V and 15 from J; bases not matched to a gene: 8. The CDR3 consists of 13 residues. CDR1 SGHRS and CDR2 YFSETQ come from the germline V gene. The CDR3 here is CASSLGFGDRGFF. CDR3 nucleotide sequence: TGCGCCAGCAGCTTGGGGTTTGGTGACAGGGGGTTCTTC.

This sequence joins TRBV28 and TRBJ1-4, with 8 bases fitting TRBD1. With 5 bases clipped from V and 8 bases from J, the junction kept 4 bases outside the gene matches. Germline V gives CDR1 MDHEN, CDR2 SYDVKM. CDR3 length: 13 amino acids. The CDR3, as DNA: TGTGCCAGCAGTCAGGGGGCGGAAGAAAAACTGTTTTTT. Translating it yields CASSQGAEEKLFF. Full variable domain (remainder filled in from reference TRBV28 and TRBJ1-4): DVKVTQSSRYLVKRTGEKVFLECVQDMDHENMFWYRQDPGLGLRLIYFSYDVKMKEKGDIPEGYSVSREKKERFSLILESASTNQTSMYLCASSQGAEEKLFFGSGTQLSVL.

The CDR3 region has the DNA TGTGCCAGCAGCCGGGGGGTGAGCTCCTACAATGAGCAGTTCTTC. It specifies CASSRGVSSYNEQFF. The gene calls are TRBV9 and TRBJ2-1, with 7 bases fitting TRBD2. J lost 0 bases, V lost 4 bases, and 4 bases had no gene match. Germline V CDR1 and CDR2: SGDLS, YYNGEE. The CDR3 covers 15 residues.

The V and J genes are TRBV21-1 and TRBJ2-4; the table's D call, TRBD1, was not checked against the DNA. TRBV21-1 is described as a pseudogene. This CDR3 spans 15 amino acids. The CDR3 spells CASNDRDQSKNIQYF. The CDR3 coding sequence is TGTGCCAGCAACGACAGGGATCAGTCCAAAAACATTCAGTACTTC.

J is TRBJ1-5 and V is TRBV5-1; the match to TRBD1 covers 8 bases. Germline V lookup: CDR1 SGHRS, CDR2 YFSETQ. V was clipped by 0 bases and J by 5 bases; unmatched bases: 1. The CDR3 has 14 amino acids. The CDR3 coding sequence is TGCGCCAGCAGCTTGGGACAGGGGCATCAGCCCCAGCATTTT. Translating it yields CASSLGQGHQPQHF.

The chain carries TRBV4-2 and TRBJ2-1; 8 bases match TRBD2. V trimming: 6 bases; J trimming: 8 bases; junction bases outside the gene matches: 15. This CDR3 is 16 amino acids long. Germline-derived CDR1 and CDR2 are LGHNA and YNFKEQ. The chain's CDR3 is CASSRTGRLAGHEQFF. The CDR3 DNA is TGTGCCAGCAGTCGTACCGGCAGGCTAGCGGGCCATGAGCAGTTCTTC.

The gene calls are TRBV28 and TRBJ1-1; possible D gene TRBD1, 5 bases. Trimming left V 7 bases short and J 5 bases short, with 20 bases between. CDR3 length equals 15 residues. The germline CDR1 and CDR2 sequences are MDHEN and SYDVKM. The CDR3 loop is CASITYSGGDTEAFF. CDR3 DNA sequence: TGTGCCAGCATTACATACTCCGGGGGGGATACTGAAGCTTTCTTT. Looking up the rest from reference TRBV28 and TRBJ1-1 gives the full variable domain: DVKVTQSSRYLVKRTGEKVFLECVQDMDHENMFWYRQDPGLGLRLIYFSYDVKMKEKGDIPEGYSVSREKKERFSLILESASTNQTSMYLCASITYSGGDTEAFFGQGTRLTVV.